This T cell receptor beta chain was sequenced in a study of beta chain features in type 1 diabetes. Broader study findings: In every one of the four CD4+ subsets, TCRB CDR3s were moderately but significantly shorter in Type 1 diabetes patients. The naive, central memory and Treg TCRB repertoires of patients appeared to be more similar to one another than those of healthy donors.

Every bit of the isolated RNA underwent reverse transcription, so sequencing read expressed TCRB transcripts. Clones were sequenced by immunoSEQ multiplex PCR, and TCRdb holds only the in-frame ones, with some missing. Of 400,000 to 600,000 clones listed, about 30% are singletons. Turning to this clone: Its target is not known.

The V and J ends lost 4 bases and 7 bases, in that order; junction bases with no gene match: 9. CDR1 and CDR2 from the germline V gene are SEHNR and FQNEAQ (reference sequence). The CDR3 extends over 14 amino acids. The sequence was obtained from a man between 18 and 35 years old in good health. Specimen: naive CD4+ T cells from blood. This rearrangement joins TRBV7-9 to TRBJ1-1; 7 bases are shared with TRBD1. The CDR3 DNA sequence: TGTGCCAGCAGCTCCCGGGGGACAGCGCATGAAGCTTTCTTT. Protein product: CASSSRGTAHEAFF.